This TCR beta chain was documented in a study of metastatic and nonmetastatic thyroid tumors. At the level of the study: Both malignant and benign thyroid patients supplied peripheral blood and tumor or nodule tissue samples, across which the repertoires of these patients were then compared.

TCRdb re-clonotyped the PCR reads via MiXCR. The sample holds approximately 24,000 clones; 23% are singletons and the top ten take 60% to 80%. General observations from the study: When malignant thyroid tumors were compared with benign nodules, TCR beta diversity was reportedly significantly higher in the malignant tumors. This held in both blood and tumor samples.

Before thyroid surgery, none of the patients had received any treatment. This clone was detected many times. Its antigen is currently unknown. Germline V CDR1 and CDR2: DFQATT, SNEGSKA (reference sequence). CDR3 length: 16 amino acids. V dropped 1 base and J dropped 5; count of bases not matched to a gene: 10. V and J are TRBV20-1 and TRBJ2-7, with 11 positions matching TRBD2. The sequence was obtained from a male donor with papillary thyroid cancer or a benign thyroid nodule (not recorded which). Some clones in this sample may be carry-over from other donors' samples. The material sequenced was blood. This CDR3 is CSARVSAASGRNEQYF. The CDR3 DNA reads as TGCAGTGCTAGAGTATCCGCGGCTAGCGGGAGGAACGAGCAGTACTTC.